This T cell receptor (beta chain) was obtained from a study of blood T cell repertoires in COVID-19. Generated by immunoSEQ multiplex PCR, the TCRdb table keeps only in-frame clones and is missing some. The sample has tens of thousands of clones; 70% to 90% are singletons. Material for sequencing was peripheral blood. The receptor was derived from a human donor in a cohort sampled during active COVID-19.

CDR3 region: CASSLGRNSPLHF. CDR3 DNA: TGTGCCAGCAGCCTGGGGAGGAATTCACCCCTCCACTTT. This chain joins TRBV7-8 and TRBJ1-6; D uncertain. The length of the CDR3 is 13 residues. Trimming removed 5 bases from V and 7 bases from J, with 9 bases in between. From germline, CDR1 is SGHVS and CDR2 FQNEAQ.